Listed below are T cell receptor beta chains from one sample, sequenced in a study of T-cell reconstitution after alpha-beta-depleted transplantation in children. MiXCR, run by TCRdb on the PCR reads, gives a single entry per CDR3 protein. In the table there are around 370,000 distinct CDR3 sequences, 10% of which are singletons. The material sequenced was PBMCs from the stem cell graft donor, taken from the stem cell graft. All receptors derive from a human donor who donated a stem cell graft to a child with acute lymphoblastic leukemia. The CDR3 runs from the conserved cysteine through the conserved F or W. Each record gives: V gene, J gene, clone size, D gene, CDR3 protein, CDR3 DNA. D genes are given only for firm matches. Rows give clone size only sometimes, using once, few, many, or a class for an expanded clone.

V gene: TRBV5-1
J gene: TRBJ2-5
clone size: few
D gene: TRBD1
CDR3 protein: CASSLSGTGMGETQYF
CDR3 DNA: TGCGCCAGCAGCTTGTCCGGGACAGGGATGGGAGAGACCCAGTACTTC

V gene: TRBV20-1
J gene: TRBJ2-7
clone size: medium-sized
D gene: TRBD2
CDR3 protein: CSARDLSGALAGTSYEQYF
CDR3 DNA: TGCAGTGCTAGAGATCTTTCAGGGGCACTAGCGGGGACCTCCTACGAGCAGTACTTC

V gene: TRBV5-1
J gene: TRBJ2-1
clone size: -
D gene: TRBD1
CDR3 protein: CASSRSGQGAVNEQFF
CDR3 DNA: TGCGCCAGCAGCCGATCTGGACAGGGGGCGGTTAATGAGCAGTTCTTC

V gene: TRBV4-1
J gene: TRBJ2-7
clone size: -
D gene: -
CDR3 protein: CASSQDQSWTYEQYF
CDR3 DNA: TGCGCCAGCAGCCAAGATCAGAGTTGGACCTACGAGCAGTACTTC

V gene: TRBV20-1
J gene: TRBJ1-1
clone size: -
D gene: -
CDR3 protein: CSAPIRGWGTEAFF
CDR3 DNA: TGCAGTGCTCCAATCCGCGGGTGGGGCACTGAAGCTTTCTTT

V gene: TRBV4-3
J gene: TRBJ1-4
clone size: few
D gene: -
CDR3 protein: CASSQAGREKLFF
CDR3 DNA: TGCGCCAGCAGCCAAGCAGGGAGGGAAAAACTGTTTTTT

V gene: TRBV11-2
J gene: TRBJ2-5
clone size: many
D gene: TRBD2
CDR3 protein: CASSPGRAEGAQYF
CDR3 DNA: TGTGCCAGCAGCCCAGGGAGGGCCGAAGGGGCCCAGTACTTC

V gene: TRBV28
J gene: TRBJ1-5
clone size: -
D gene: -
CDR3 protein: CASSFKLLSNQPQHF
CDR3 DNA: TGTGCCAGCAGTTTTAAGTTACTTAGCAATCAGCCCCAGCATTTT

V gene: TRBV5-6
J gene: TRBJ1-1
clone size: few
D gene: TRBD1
CDR3 protein: CASSEIQGALNTEAFF
CDR3 DNA: TGTGCCAGCAGCGAGATACAGGGGGCTTTGAACACTGAAGCTTTCTTT

V gene: TRBV4-2
J gene: TRBJ2-2
clone size: -
D gene: TRBD2
CDR3 protein: CASSQAVSGSPTGELFF
CDR3 DNA: TGTGCCAGCAGCCAAGCTGTTAGCGGGAGTCCTACCGGGGAGCTGTTTTTT

V gene: TRBV7-6
J gene: TRBJ2-1
clone size: many
D gene: -
CDR3 protein: CASSTPYNEQFF
CDR3 DNA: TGTGCCAGCAGCACCCCCTACAATGAGCAGTTCTTC

V gene: TRBV7-2
J gene: TRBJ1-4
clone size: -
D gene: -
CDR3 protein: CASSRRDPGSPNEKLFF
CDR3 DNA: TGTGCCAGCAGCCGGCGGGACCCCGGGAGTCCTAATGAAAAACTGTTTTTT

V gene: TRBV29-1
J gene: TRBJ2-7
clone size: -
D gene: -
CDR3 protein: CSVEAGGNEQYF
CDR3 DNA: TGCAGCGTTGAAGCAGGTGGCAACGAGCAGTACTTC

V gene: TRBV12-3/TRBV12-4
J gene: TRBJ2-4
clone size: -
D gene: TRBD1
CDR3 protein: CASSFKGPGQGDSQYF
CDR3 DNA: TGTGCCAGCAGTTTTAAGGGCCCCGGACAGGGTGACAGTCAGTACTTC

V gene: TRBV27
J gene: TRBJ2-1
clone size: -
D gene: -
CDR3 protein: CASSSPLGRNNEQFF
CDR3 DNA: TGTGCCAGCAGTTCACCCCTTGGACGGAACAATGAGCAGTTCTTC

V gene: TRBV7-9
J gene: TRBJ2-1
clone size: few
D gene: TRBD2
CDR3 protein: CASSLAGLAGGKEQFF
CDR3 DNA: TGTGCCAGCAGCTTAGCGGGACTAGCGGGAGGGAAGGAGCAGTTCTTC

V gene: TRBV3-1
J gene: TRBJ2-1
clone size: few
D gene: TRBD1
CDR3 protein: CASSQVGTGVGEQFF
CDR3 DNA: TGTGCCAGCAGCCAAGTGGGGACAGGGGTCGGTGAGCAGTTCTTC

V gene: TRBV5-1
J gene: TRBJ1-2
clone size: few
D gene: -
CDR3 protein: CASSSDAWGANYGYTF
CDR3 DNA: TGCGCCAGCAGCTCGGATGCTTGGGGGGCTAACTATGGCTACACCTTC

V gene: TRBV5-5
J gene: TRBJ2-3
clone size: -
D gene: TRBD2
CDR3 protein: CASSLALLAGDGTDTQYF
CDR3 DNA: TGTGCCAGCAGCTTGGCCCTCTTGGCGGGAGACGGCACAGATACGCAGTATTTT

V gene: TRBV24-1
J gene: TRBJ1-1
clone size: few
D gene: -
CDR3 protein: CATSGTLGTEAFF
CDR3 DNA: TGTGCCACCAGTGGTACCCTGGGGACTGAAGCTTTCTTT

V gene: TRBV5-1
J gene: TRBJ2-1
clone size: few
D gene: TRBD2
CDR3 protein: CASSSGRSGLAGYNEQFF
CDR3 DNA: TGCGCCAGCAGCTCTGGCCGGTCTGGACTAGCGGGTTACAATGAGCAGTTCTTC

V gene: TRBV5-1
J gene: TRBJ2-5
clone size: -
D gene: TRBD2
CDR3 protein: CASSLGGLADTQETQYF
CDR3 DNA: TGCGCCAGCAGCTTGGGGGGACTAGCGGACACGCAAGAGACCCAGTACTTC

V gene: TRBV5-6
J gene: TRBJ2-6
clone size: -
D gene: TRBD1
CDR3 protein: CASSWGSRGPASGANVLTF
CDR3 DNA: TGTGCCAGCAGCTGGGGATCCAGGGGGCCCGCCTCTGGGGCCAACGTCCTGACTTTC

V gene: TRBV29-1
J gene: TRBJ2-2
clone size: few
D gene: TRBD2
CDR3 protein: CSVTGLAGVDTGELFF
CDR3 DNA: TGCAGCGTTACCGGACTAGCGGGAGTAGACACCGGGGAGCTGTTTTTT

V gene: TRBV5-5
J gene: TRBJ2-7
clone size: -
D gene: TRBD1
CDR3 protein: CASSIRDRDYEQYF
CDR3 DNA: TGTGCCAGCAGCATCCGGGACAGGGACTACGAGCAGTACTTC

V gene: TRBV3-1
J gene: TRBJ2-1
clone size: few
D gene: -
CDR3 protein: CASSQEDSPQGYEQFF
CDR3 DNA: TGTGCCAGCAGCCAAGAAGATTCCCCCCAGGGGTATGAGCAGTTCTTC

V gene: TRBV28
J gene: TRBJ1-1
clone size: -
D gene: TRBD1
CDR3 protein: CASSFWDRKSEAFF
CDR3 DNA: TGTGCCAGCAGTTTTTGGGACAGAAAATCTGAAGCTTTCTTT

V gene: TRBV21-1
J gene: TRBJ2-5
clone size: few
D gene: -
CDR3 protein: CASSRHRETQYF
CDR3 DNA: TGTGCCAGCAGTCGCCACAGGGAGACCCAGTACTTC

V gene: TRBV20-1
J gene: TRBJ2-7
clone size: few
D gene: TRBD1
CDR3 protein: CSAVQGVYEQYF
CDR3 DNA: TGCAGTGCCGTACAGGGGGTCTACGAGCAGTACTTC

V gene: TRBV6-2/TRBV6-3
J gene: TRBJ2-3
clone size: few
D gene: TRBD1
CDR3 protein: CASSYSPGQGTDTQYF
CDR3 DNA: TGTGCCAGCAGTTACTCTCCGGGACAGGGAACAGATACGCAGTATTTT

V gene: TRBV5-1
J gene: TRBJ1-5
clone size: -
D gene: -
CDR3 protein: CASSLDTGSNQPQHF
CDR3 DNA: TGCGCCAGCAGCTTGGATACAGGGAGCAATCAGCCCCAGCATTTT

V gene: TRBV5-1
J gene: TRBJ1-3
clone size: many
D gene: -
CDR3 protein: CASSLTGTGNTIYF
CDR3 DNA: TGCGCCAGCAGCTTGACAGGGACTGGAAACACCATATATTTT

V gene: TRBV6-2/TRBV6-3
J gene: TRBJ1-5
clone size: few
D gene: -
CDR3 protein: CASRRGVVNQPQHF
CDR3 DNA: TGTGCCAGCAGGAGAGGGGTTGTTAATCAGCCCCAGCATTTT

V gene: TRBV5-1
J gene: TRBJ2-5
clone size: -
D gene: -
CDR3 protein: CASRQGGMGKETQYF
CDR3 DNA: TGCGCCAGCAGACAAGGGGGAATGGGGAAAGAGACCCAGTACTTC

V gene: TRBV20-1
J gene: TRBJ2-1
clone size: many
D gene: -
CDR3 protein: CSAGRQYNEQFF
CDR3 DNA: TGCAGTGCCGGACGGCAATACAATGAGCAGTTCTTC

V gene: TRBV6-2/TRBV6-3
J gene: TRBJ2-7
clone size: few
D gene: -
CDR3 protein: CASSQLREASYEQYF
CDR3 DNA: TGTGCCAGCAGTCAACTAAGGGAGGCGTCCTACGAGCAGTACTTC

V gene: TRBV5-1
J gene: TRBJ2-7
clone size: -
D gene: -
CDR3 protein: CASIPRTSSKGEQYF
CDR3 DNA: TGCGCCAGCATTCCCAGGACGTCCTCGAAGGGCGAGCAGTACTTC

V gene: TRBV10-3
J gene: TRBJ1-4
clone size: many
D gene: TRBD1
CDR3 protein: CAISDGTGGEKLFF
CDR3 DNA: TGTGCCATCAGTGATGGGACAGGCGGGGAAAAACTGTTTTTT

V gene: TRBV6-5
J gene: TRBJ2-1
clone size: -
D gene: -
CDR3 protein: CASSYSLGSPYNEQFF
CDR3 DNA: TGTGCCAGCAGTTACTCATTGGGGAGCCCCTACAATGAGCAGTTCTTC

V gene: TRBV18
J gene: TRBJ1-5
clone size: -
D gene: -
CDR3 protein: CASSPRGNGAYSNQPQHF
CDR3 DNA: TGTGCCAGCTCACCACGAGGGAACGGCGCATATAGCAATCAGCCCCAGCATTTT